Following are 16 T cell receptor beta chains from one sample sequenced in a study of T cell repertoires in cytomegalovirus infection. For these TCRs, the target antigens are not known. TCRdb called the reads again in MiXCR, with one record for every CDR3 protein. Altogether 700,000 to 850,000 distinct CDR3 sequences are present, 32% being singletons, with the ten largest covering over 10%. The sequencing used cultured CD8+ T cells from PBMCs, collected from culture after CMV antigen stimulation. The receptor source for this set is a human donor in good health (CMV status not recorded). Some clones in this sample may be carry-over from other donors' samples.

This clonotype has more than one count but fewer than ten. This chain joins TRBV7-9 and TRBJ2-3; 10 nucleotides line up with TRBD2. There are 15 residues in the CDR3. Germline lookup yields CDR1 SEHNR and CDR2 FQNEAQ (reference sequence). Trimming took 5 bases from V and 5 from J; bases not matched to a gene: 7. CDR3 in amino acids: CASSPPGLAIDTQYF. The CDR3 region has the DNA TGTGCCAGCAGCCCTCCGGGACTAGCGATAGATACGCAGTATTTT.

In this sample, this clonotype turned up once. The germline gene is not matched at one end of the junction; a read error may be the cause. The chain carries TRBV11-3 and TRBJ1-5; D gene unclear. The CDR3 runs 16 residues. The germline gives CDR1 SGHNT, CDR2 YENEEA. Here the CDR3 reads CVSSLTGCNSNQPQHF. DNA of the CDR3: TGTGTCAGCAGCTTAACCGGCTGTAATAGCAATCAGCCCCAGCATTTT. Full variable domain (missing parts from reference TRBV11-3 and TRBJ1-5): EAGVVQSPRYKIIEKKQPVAFWCNPISGHNTLYWYLQNLGQGPELLIRYENEEAVDDSQLPKDRFSAERLKGVDSTLKIQPAELGDSAVYLCVSSLTGCNSNQPQHFGDGTRLSIL.

The chain recombines TRBV27 with TRBJ1-5; D gene ambiguous. The CDR3 spans 16 residues. V was trimmed by 5 bases and J by 4 bases, leaving 18 bases between them. The germline CDR1 and CDR2 sequences are MNHEY and SMNVEV (reference sequence). The CDR3 sequence is CASSPNQARANQPQHF. CDR3 coding DNA: TGTGCCAGCAGTCCAAACCAGGCTCGAGCAAATCAGCCCCAGCATTTT.

This chain connects TRBV7-8 to TRBJ1-4, with D unclear. The CDR3 is 14 amino acids. Trimming cost V 2 bases and J 10 bases, with 14 bases left between them. Germline lookup yields CDR1 SGHVS and CDR2 FQNEAQ. The CDR3 DNA follows: TGTGCCAGCAGCTTAAAAACCCCCCTAGGAAAACTGTTTTTT. Amino acid sequence: CASSLKTPLGKLFF.

The CDR3 region has the DNA TGTGCCAGCAGTTTATCGATATCGCAGGGGCGGGGGACCTACAATGAGCAGTTCTTC. Its protein product is CASSLSISQGRGTYNEQFF. This chain uses TRBV27 with TRBJ2-1, with D possibly matching TRBD2 (7 bases). Trimming removed 0 bases from V and 2 bases from J, with 20 bases in between. In germline, CDR1 is MNHEY, CDR2 SMNVEV (reference sequence). The CDR3 runs 19 residues.

The chain recombines TRBV28 with TRBJ1-1, with unresolved D. CDR1 and CDR2 from the germline V gene are MDHEN and SYDVKM. Between the trimmed V and J ends, which lost 3 bases and 11 bases, there was a span of 13 bases. This CDR3 spans 12 amino acids. For the CDR3, the DNA is TGTGCCAGCAGTTTGCCCGGGGATTCGGCTTTCTTT. Protein sequence: CASSLPGDSAFF.

A few counts support this clonotype. The chain uses TRBV7-2 and TRBJ2-1; possible D gene TRBD2, 6 bases. CDR1 and CDR2 (germline): SGHTA, FQGNSA. This CDR3 is built from 13 residues. V was trimmed by 5 bases and J by 13 bases, leaving 18 bases between them. CDR3 in DNA: TGTGCCAGCAGCCCCGGAGGGGCCATTAACCAGTTCTTC. Residues: CASSPGGAINQFF.

This clonotype was observed a few times. The gene calls are TRBV11-2 and TRBJ1-4; D is uncertain. Germline CDR1 reads SGHAT; CDR2 reads FQNNGV. This CDR3 region has 14 residues. V was shortened by 5 bases and J by 8 bases, with 15 bases between the two germline ends. The CDR3 here is CASSLRLRGEKLFF. CDR3 DNA: TGTGCCAGCAGCCTCCGTCTTCGAGGGGAAAAACTGTTTTTT.

The V gene is TRBV20-1, the J gene TRBJ2-7; tentatively, D is TRBD1 (5 bases). Trimming left V 1 base short and J 0 bases short, with 13 bases between. CDR1 and CDR2 from the germline V gene are DFQATT and SNEGSKA (reference sequence). The CDR3 has 15 amino acids. CDR3 sequence: CSARARGLSSYEQYF. In DNA, the CDR3 is TGCAGTGCTAGAGCTAGGGGTCTCAGCTCCTACGAGCAGTACTTC.

J is TRBJ2-1 and V is TRBV5-1; D is perhaps TRBD1 or TRBD2 (6 bases each). In germline, CDR1 is SGHRS, CDR2 YFSETQ. V lost 0 bases and J 2 bases, leaving 12 bases between the germline ends. This CDR3 is built from 16 residues. The CDR3 loop reads CASSLEAEGAYNEQFF. CDR3 nucleotide sequence: TGCGCCAGCAGCTTGGAAGCGGAGGGGGCCTACAATGAGCAGTTCTTC.

The chain uses TRBV28 and TRBJ2-3; TRBD2 is a possible D gene (7 bases). V was shortened by 6 bases and J by 3 bases, with 16 bases between the two germline ends. Germline V gene sequence: CDR1 MDHEN, CDR2 SYDVKM. The CDR3 runs 15 residues. The CDR3 sequence is CASSQRGGRTDTQYF. CDR3 coding DNA: TGTGCCAGCAGCCAAAGGGGGGGGAGAACAGATACGCAGTATTTT.

The V call is TRBV29-1, the J call TRBJ1-1; D not resolved. Trimming left V 1 base short and J 1 base short, with 4 bases between. Germline loops: CDR1 SQVTM, CDR2 ANQGSEA. The CDR3 is 12 amino acids. In DNA, the CDR3 is TGCAGCGTTGAAGGAGAGAACACTGAAGCTTTCTTT. Protein: CSVEGENTEAFF. Combining the CDR3 with reference TRBV29-1 and TRBJ1-1 gives the whole variable domain SAVISQKPSRDICQRGTSLTIQCQVDSQVTMMFWYRQQPGQSLTLIATANQGSEATYESGFVIDKFPISRPNLTFSTLTVSNMSPEDSSIYLCSVEGENTEAFFGQGTRLTVV.

This clonotype has a handful of counts. V usage is TRBV10-2 and J usage is TRBJ1-1; 12 bases fit TRBD1. Germline CDR1 is WSHSY and CDR2 is SAAADI. The ends lost 5 bases at V and 1 base at J; junction bases unmatched: 5. CDR3 length: 16 amino acids. The CDR3 region is CASSYGTGGANTEAFF. In DNA form, the CDR3 reads TGCGCCAGCAGTTATGGGACAGGGGGCGCGAACACTGAAGCTTTCTTT.

This chain joins TRBV4-1 and TRBJ2-3, with D perhaps matching TRBD2 (7 bases). The CDR3 has 16 residues. CDR1 MGHRA and CDR2 YSYEKL come from the germline V gene. The V gene lost 0 bases and the J gene lost 6 bases, with 16 bases spanning the gap. CDR3 sequence reads: CASSQDQVGGLDTQYF. CDR3 nucleotide sequence: TGCGCCAGCAGCCAAGATCAGGTGGGGGGGCTCGATACGCAGTATTTT.

The chain couples TRBV28 to TRBJ1-1; maybe TRBD1 (6 bases). Germline V CDR1 and CDR2: MDHEN, SYDVKM. Trimming shortened V by 4 bases and J by 3 bases, and 15 bases separated the two germline ends. There are 15 residues in the CDR3. CDR3 in amino acids: CASSSNHQGYTEAFF. For the CDR3, the DNA is TGTGCCAGCAGTTCAAACCACCAGGGGTACACTGAAGCTTTCTTT.

CDR3 coding DNA: TGTGCCAGCAGTTCCCCTGCGGCAGGGAGAAATGAGCAGTTCTTC. Its translation: CASSSPAAGRNEQFF. The V and J genes are TRBV12-3 or TRBV12-4 and TRBJ2-1; D possibly uses TRBD1 or TRBD2 (5 bases each). Trimming stripped 4 bases from V and 7 bases from J, with 17 bases between. The CDR3 extends over 15 amino acids.